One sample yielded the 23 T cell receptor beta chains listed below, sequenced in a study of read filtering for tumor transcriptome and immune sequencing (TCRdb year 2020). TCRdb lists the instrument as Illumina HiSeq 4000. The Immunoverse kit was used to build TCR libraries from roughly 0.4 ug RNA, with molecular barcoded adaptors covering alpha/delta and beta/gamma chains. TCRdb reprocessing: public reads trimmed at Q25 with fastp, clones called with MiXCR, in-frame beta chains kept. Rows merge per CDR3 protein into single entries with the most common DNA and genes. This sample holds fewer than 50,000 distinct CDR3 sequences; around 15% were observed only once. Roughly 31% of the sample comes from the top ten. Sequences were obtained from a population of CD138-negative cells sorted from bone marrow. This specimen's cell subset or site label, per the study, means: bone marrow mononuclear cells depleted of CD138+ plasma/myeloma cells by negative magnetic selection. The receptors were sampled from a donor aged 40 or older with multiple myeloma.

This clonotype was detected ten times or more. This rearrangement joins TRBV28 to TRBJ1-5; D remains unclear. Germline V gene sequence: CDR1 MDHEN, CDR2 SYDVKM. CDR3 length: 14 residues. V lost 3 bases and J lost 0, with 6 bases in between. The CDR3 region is CASSFSVSNQPQHF. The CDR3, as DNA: TGTGCCAGCAGTTTCTCTGTTAGCAATCAGCCCCAGCATTTT.

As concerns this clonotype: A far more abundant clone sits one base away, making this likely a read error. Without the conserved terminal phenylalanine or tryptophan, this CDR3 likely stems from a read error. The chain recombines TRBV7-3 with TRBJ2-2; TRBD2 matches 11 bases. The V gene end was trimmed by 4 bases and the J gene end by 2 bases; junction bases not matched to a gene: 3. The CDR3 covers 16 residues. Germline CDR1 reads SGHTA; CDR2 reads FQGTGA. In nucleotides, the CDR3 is TGTGCCAGCAGCTGGGGGACTAGCGGAAACACCGGGGAGCTGTTTTTA. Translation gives CASSWGTSGNTGELFL.

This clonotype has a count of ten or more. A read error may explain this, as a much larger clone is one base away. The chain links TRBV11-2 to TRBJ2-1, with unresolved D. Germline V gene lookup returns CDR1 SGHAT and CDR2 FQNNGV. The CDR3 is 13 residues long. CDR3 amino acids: CASSLVRGNGQFF. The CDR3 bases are TGTGCCAGCAGCTTAGTTAGAGGCAATGGGCAGTTCTTC.

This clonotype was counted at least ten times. The CDR3 bases are TGTGCCAGCTCGCCGTACCCCTACGAGCAGTACTTC. Amino acid sequence: CASSPYPYEQYF. The chain links TRBV18 to TRBJ2-7; D remains ambiguous. The germline V gene encodes CDR1 KGHSH and CDR2 LQKENI. Trimming removed 6 bases from V and 2 bases from J, with 8 bases in between. The CDR3 has 12 amino acids. Together with reference TRBV18 and TRBJ2-7, the CDR3 gives the full variable domain: NAGVMQNPRHLVRRRGQEARLRCSPMKGHSHVYWYRQLPEEGLKFMVYLQKENIIDESGMPKERFSAEFPKEGPSILRIQQVVRGDSAAYFCASSPYPYEQYFGPGTRLTVT.

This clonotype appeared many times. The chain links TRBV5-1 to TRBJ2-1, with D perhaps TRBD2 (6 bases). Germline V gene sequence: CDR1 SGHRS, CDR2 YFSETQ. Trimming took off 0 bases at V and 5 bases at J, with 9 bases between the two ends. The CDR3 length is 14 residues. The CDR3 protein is CASSLGRGDNEQFF. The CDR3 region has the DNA TGCGCCAGCAGCTTGGGGCGGGGTGACAATGAGCAGTTCTTC.

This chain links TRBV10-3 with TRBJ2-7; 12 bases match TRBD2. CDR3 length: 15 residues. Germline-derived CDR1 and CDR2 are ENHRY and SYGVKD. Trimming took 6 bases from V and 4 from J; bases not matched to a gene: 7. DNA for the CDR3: TGTGCCATCAGCGGGACGACTAGCGGGAGTTACGAGCAGTACTTC. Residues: CAISGTTSGSYEQYF.

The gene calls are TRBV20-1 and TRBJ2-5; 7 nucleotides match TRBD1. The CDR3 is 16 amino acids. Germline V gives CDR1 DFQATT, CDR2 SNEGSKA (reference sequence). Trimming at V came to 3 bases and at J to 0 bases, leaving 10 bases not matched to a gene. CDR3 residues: CSARELGQTYQETQYF. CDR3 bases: TGCAGTGCTAGGGAGCTGGGACAGACGTACCAAGAGACCCAGTACTTC.

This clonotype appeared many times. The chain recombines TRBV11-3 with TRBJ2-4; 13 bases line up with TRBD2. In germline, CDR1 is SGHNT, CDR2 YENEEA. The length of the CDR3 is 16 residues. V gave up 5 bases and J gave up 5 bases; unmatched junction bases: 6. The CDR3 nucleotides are TGTGCCAGCAGCCCCCGAGGACTAGCGGGAGAAAACATTCAGTACTTC. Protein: CASSPRGLAGENIQYF.

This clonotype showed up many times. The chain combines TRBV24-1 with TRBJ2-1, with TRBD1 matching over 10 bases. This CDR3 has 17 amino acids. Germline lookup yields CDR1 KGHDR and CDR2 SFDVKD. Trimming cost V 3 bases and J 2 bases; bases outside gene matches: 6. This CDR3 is CATSDPKTGGAYNEQFF. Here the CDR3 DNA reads TGTGCCACCAGTGATCCCAAGACAGGGGGCGCCTACAATGAGCAGTTCTTC.

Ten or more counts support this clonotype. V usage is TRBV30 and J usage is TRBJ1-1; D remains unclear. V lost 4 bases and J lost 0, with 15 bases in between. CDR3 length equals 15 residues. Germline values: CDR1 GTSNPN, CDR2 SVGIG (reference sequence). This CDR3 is CAWTSNPYLNTEAFF. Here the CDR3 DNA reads TGTGCCTGGACGAGTAATCCTTATCTGAACACTGAAGCTTTCTTT.

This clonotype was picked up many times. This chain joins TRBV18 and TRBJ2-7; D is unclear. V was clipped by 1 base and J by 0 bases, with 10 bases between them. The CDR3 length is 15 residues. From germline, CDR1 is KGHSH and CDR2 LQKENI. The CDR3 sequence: CASSPHPASSYEQYF. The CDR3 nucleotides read TGTGCCAGCTCACCACATCCAGCTAGCTCCTACGAGCAGTACTTC.

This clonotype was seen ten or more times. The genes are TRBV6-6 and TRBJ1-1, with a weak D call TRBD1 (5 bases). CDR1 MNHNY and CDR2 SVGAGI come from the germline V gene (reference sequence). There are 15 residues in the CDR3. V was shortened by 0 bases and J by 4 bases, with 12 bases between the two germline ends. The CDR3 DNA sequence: TGTGCCAGCAGTTACTCGATGGGGCAGGGCACTGAAGCTTTCTTT. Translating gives CASSYSMGQGTEAFF.

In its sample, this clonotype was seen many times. CDR3 DNA sequence: TGTGCCAGCAGCTACTCCTGGGACAGACAAGCTACCTACGAGCAGTACTTC. Its translation is CASSYSWDRQATYEQYF. The rearrangement links TRBV11-2 to TRBJ2-7; 7 bases fit TRBD1. The CDR3 length is 17 residues. The J segment lost 2 bases and the V segment lost 4 bases, leaving 14 bases of the junction unmatched. Germline lookup yields CDR1 SGHAT and CDR2 FQNNGV.

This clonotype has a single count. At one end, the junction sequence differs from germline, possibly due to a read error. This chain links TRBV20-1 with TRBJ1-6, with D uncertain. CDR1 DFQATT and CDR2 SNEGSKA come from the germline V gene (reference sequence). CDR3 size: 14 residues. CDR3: CSATRTGLHMPPHF. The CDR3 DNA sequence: TGCAGTGCTACCAGGACTGGCCTTCACATGCCCCCCCACTTT.

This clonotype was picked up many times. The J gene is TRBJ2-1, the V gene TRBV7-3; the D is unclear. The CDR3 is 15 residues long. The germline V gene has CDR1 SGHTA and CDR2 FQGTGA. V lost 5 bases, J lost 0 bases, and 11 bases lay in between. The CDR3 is CASSRDVRSYNEQFF. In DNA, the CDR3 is TGTGCCAGCAGCAGAGACGTACGCTCCTACAATGAGCAGTTCTTC.

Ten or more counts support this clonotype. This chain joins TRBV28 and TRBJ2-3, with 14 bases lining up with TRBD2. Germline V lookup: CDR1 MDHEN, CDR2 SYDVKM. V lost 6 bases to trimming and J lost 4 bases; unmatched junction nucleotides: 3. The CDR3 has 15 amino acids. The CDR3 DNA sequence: TGTGCCAGCAGCCAGGGACTAGCGGGAGCAGATACGCAGTATTTT. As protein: CASSQGLAGADTQYF.

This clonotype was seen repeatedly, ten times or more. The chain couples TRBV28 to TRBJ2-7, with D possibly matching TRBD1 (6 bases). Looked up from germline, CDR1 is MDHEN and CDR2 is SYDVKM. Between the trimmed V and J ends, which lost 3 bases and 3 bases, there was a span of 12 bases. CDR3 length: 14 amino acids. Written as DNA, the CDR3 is TGTGCCAGCAGTTTCCCCGACAGGCACTACGAGCAGTACTTC. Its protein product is CASSFPDRHYEQYF.

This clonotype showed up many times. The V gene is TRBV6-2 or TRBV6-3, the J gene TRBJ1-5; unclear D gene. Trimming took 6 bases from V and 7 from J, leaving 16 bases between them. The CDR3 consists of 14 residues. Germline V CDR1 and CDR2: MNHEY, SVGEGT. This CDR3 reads CASRASEAGQPQHF. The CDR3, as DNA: TGTGCCAGCAGAGCCTCGGAAGCAGGCCAGCCCCAGCATTTT.

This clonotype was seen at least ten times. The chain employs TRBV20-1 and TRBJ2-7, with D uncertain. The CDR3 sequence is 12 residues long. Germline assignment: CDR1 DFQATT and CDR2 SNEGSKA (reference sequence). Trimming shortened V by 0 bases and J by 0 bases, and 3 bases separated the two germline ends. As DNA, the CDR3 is TGCAGTGCTAGAGAAAACTCCTACGAGCAGTACTTC. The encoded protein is CSARENSYEQYF.

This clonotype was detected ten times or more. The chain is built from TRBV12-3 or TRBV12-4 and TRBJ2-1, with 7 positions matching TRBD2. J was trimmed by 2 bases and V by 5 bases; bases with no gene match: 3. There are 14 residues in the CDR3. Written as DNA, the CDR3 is TGTGCCAGCAGTCGCCGGGGGGCCTACAATGAGCAGTTCTTC. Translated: CASSRRGAYNEQFF.

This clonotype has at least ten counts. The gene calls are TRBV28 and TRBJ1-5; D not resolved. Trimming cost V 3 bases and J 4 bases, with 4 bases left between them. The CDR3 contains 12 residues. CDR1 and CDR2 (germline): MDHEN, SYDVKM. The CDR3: CASSLENQPQHF. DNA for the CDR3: TGTGCCAGCAGTTTGGAAAATCAGCCCCAGCATTTT.

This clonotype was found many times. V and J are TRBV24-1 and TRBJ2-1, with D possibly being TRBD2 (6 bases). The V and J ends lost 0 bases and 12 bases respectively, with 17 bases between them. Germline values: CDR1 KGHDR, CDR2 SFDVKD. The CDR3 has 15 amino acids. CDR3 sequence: CATSDLTGGFARQFF. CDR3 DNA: TGTGCCACCAGTGATTTGACCGGAGGGTTCGCTAGGCAGTTCTTC.

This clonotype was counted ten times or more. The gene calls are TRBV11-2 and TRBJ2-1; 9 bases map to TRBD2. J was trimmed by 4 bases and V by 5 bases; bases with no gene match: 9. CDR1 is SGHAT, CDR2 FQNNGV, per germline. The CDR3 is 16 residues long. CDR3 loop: CASSPPGLASYNEQFF. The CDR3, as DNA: TGTGCCAGCAGCCCTCCGGGACTAGCCTCTTACAATGAGCAGTTCTTC.